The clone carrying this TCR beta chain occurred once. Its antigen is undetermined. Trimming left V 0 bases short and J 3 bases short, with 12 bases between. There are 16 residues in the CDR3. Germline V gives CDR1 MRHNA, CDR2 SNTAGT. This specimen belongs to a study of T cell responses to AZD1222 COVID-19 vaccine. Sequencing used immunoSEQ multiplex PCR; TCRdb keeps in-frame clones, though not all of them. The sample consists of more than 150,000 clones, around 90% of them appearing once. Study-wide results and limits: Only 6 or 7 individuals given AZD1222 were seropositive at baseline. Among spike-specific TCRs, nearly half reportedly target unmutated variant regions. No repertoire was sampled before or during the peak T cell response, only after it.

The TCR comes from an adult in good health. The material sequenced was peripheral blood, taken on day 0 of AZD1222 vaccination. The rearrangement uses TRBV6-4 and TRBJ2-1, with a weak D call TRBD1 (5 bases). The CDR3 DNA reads TGTGCCAGCAGTGACTCTGCCCACGACAGCTACAATGAGCAGTTCTTC. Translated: CASSDSAHDSYNEQFF.